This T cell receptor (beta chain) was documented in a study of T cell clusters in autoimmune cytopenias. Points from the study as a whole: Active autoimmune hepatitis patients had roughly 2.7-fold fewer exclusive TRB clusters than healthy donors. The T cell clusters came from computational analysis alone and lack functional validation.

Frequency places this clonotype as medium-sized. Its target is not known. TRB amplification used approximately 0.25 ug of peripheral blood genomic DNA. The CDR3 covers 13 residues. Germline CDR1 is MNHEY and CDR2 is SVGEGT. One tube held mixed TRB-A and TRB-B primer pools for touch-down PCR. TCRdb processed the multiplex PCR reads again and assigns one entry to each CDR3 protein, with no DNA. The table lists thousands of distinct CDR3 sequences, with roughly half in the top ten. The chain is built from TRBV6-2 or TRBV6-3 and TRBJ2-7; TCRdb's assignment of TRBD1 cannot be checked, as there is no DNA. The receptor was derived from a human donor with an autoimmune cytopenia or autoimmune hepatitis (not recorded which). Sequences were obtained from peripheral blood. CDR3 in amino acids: CASSRQGKGEQYF.